Below, 18 T cell receptor beta chains from the same sample are listed, as sequenced in a study of blood T cell repertoires in COVID-19. TCRdb keeps only in-frame clones here, not all; method: immunoSEQ multiplex PCR. The sample has about 190,000 clones; approximately 80% are singletons. The sequencing input was peripheral blood. The receptors derive from a woman aged 45-59 years with acute or convalescent COVID-19.

The chain has TRBV15 and TRBJ2-7; perhaps TRBD2 as D (5 bases). Germline values: CDR1 LNHNV, CDR2 YYDKDF (reference sequence). V was cut by 8 bases and J by 3 bases, with 20 bases left in between. The CDR3 has 15 amino acids. The CDR3 sequence is CATAPRRVGNYEQYF. The CDR3 DNA sequence: TGTGCCACCGCCCCGCGGCGGGTTGGTAACTACGAGCAGTACTTC.

This clone occurred once. The chain combines TRBV28 with TRBJ2-7; 9 bases align to TRBD2. The CDR3 is 17 residues long. V lost 4 bases and J lost 9; bases outside the gene matches: 19. The germline V gene has CDR1 MDHEN and CDR2 SYDVKM. CDR3 region: CASSSPSGMNQRGVQYF. The CDR3 DNA sequence: TGTGCCAGCAGTTCCCCTAGCGGGATGAACCAACGAGGGGTGCAGTACTTC.

The J gene is TRBJ2-7, the V gene TRBV10-1; 11 bases map to TRBD1. CDR1 and CDR2 (germline): WNHNN, SYGVQD (reference sequence). This CDR3 has 17 amino acids. The junction had 10 bases not matched to a gene; V was cut back by 0 bases and J by 6 bases. CDR3 nucleotides: TGCGCCAGCAGTGAGTCTCCAGGGACAGGGGGGGTTGGCGAGCAGTACTTC. Translated, it gives CASSESPGTGGVGEQYF.

This chain connects TRBV28 to TRBJ1-5; D gene uncertain. Trimming removed 2 bases from V and 5 bases from J, with 10 bases in between. CDR3 length: 14 amino acids. Germline lookup yields CDR1 MDHEN and CDR2 SYDVKM. This chain's CDR3 is CASSLDSMYQPQHF. The CDR3 DNA sequence: TGTGCCAGCAGTTTAGATAGCATGTATCAGCCCCAGCATTTT.

V usage is TRBV30 and J usage is TRBJ1-3, with TRBD1 matching over 8 bases. With V trimmed by 1 base and J by 9 bases, 5 bases remained unmatched. CDR1 is GTSNPN, CDR2 SVGIG, per germline (reference sequence). The CDR3 sequence is 13 residues long. In DNA form, the CDR3 reads TGTGCCTGGAGTGGTTCAGGGGGCAGCACCATATATTTT. This encodes CAWSGSGGSTIYF.

This clone was counted once. CDR3 loop: CAWSRGHGRGLTDTQYF. The CDR3 bases are TGTGCCTGGAGTAGGGGCCACGGGCGGGGGTTAACAGATACGCAGTATTTT. The chain employs TRBV30 and TRBJ2-3; 7 bases are a match to TRBD2. The CDR3 totals 17 residues. Unmatched junction bases numbered 14, after V lost 2 bases and J lost 3 bases. The germline CDR1 and CDR2 sequences are GTSNPN and SVGIG (reference sequence).

This clone was counted once. The chain joins TRBV29-1 to TRBJ2-3, with TRBD2 identical over 9 bases. Germline assignment: CDR1 SQVTM and CDR2 ANQGSEA. V gave up 5 bases and J gave up 0 bases; unmatched junction bases: 3. The CDR3 spans 14 residues. In DNA, the CDR3 is TGCAGCGTTACTAGCGGGCCTAGCACAGATACGCAGTATTTT. This encodes CSVTSGPSTDTQYF.

The genes are TRBV7-2 and TRBJ2-4, with D unclear. This CDR3 contains 13 residues. CDR1 SGHTA and CDR2 FQGNSA come from the germline V gene. The germline V and J ends were trimmed by 2 bases and 5 bases, with 7 bases remaining between them. The CDR3 protein is CASSLSLENIQYF. CDR3 DNA: TGTGCCAGCAGCTTATCTCTCGAAAACATTCAGTACTTC.

The V and J genes are TRBV19 and TRBJ2-1, with D tentatively TRBD2 (6 bases). V lost 0 bases and J lost 9, with 9 bases in between. The germline gives CDR1 LNHDA, CDR2 SQIVND (reference sequence). The CDR3 totals 13 residues. The CDR3 region is CASSIDTGGEQFF. The CDR3 nucleotides are TGTGCCAGTAGTATAGATACCGGGGGTGAGCAGTTCTTC.

The chain employs TRBV7-2 and TRBJ1-6, with D perhaps TRBD1 (6 bases). CDR1 and CDR2 (germline): SGHTA, FQGNSA. V was cut by 1 base and J by 4 bases, with 8 bases left in between. The CDR3 consists of 15 residues. The CDR3 sequence is CASSLVGAYNSPLHF. CDR3 nucleotides: TGTGCCAGCAGCTTAGTGGGGGCTTATAATTCACCCCTCCACTTT.

The chain links TRBV3-1 (or the pseudogene TRBV3-2) to TRBJ1-3, with unresolved D. There are 15 residues in the CDR3. The germline CDR1 and CDR2 sequences are LGHDT and YNNKEL (reference sequence). V shed 5 bases and J shed 0 bases, with 11 bases lying between them. The CDR3 DNA reads as TGTGCCAGCAGCTCTAACGGGATCTCTGGAAACACCATATATTTT. This gives the protein CASSSNGISGNTIYF.

This rearrangement joins TRBV9 to TRBJ1-1; D unresolved. With 1 base removed from V and 0 bases from J, the gap between germline ends came to 4 bases. The CDR3 contains 13 residues. The germline gives CDR1 SGDLS, CDR2 YYNGEE. The CDR3 reads CASSVTLNTEAFF. The CDR3 nucleotides read TGTGCCAGCAGCGTAACATTGAACACTGAAGCTTTCTTT.

This clone was picked up one time. The V call is TRBV5-8, the J call TRBJ1-6; 9 bases agree with TRBD1. The length of the CDR3 is 15 residues. The V gene end was trimmed by 0 bases and the J gene end by 7 bases; junction bases not matched to a gene: 2. The V gene's germline CDR1 is SGHTS and CDR2 YDEGEE. In DNA form, the CDR3 reads TGTGCCAGCAGCTTGGCGGGGACAGGGAATTCACCCCTCCACTTT. This gives the protein CASSLAGTGNSPLHF. The entire variable domain, with the rest obtained from reference TRBV5-8 and TRBJ1-6, is as follows: EAGVTQSPTHLIKTRGQQATLRCSPISGHTSVYWYQQALGLGLQFLLWYDEGEERNRGNFPPRFSGRQFPNYSSELNVNALELEDSALYLCASSLAGTGNSPLHFGNGTRLTVT.

V is TRBV7-8 and J is TRBJ2-1, with 11 bases aligning to TRBD2. The CDR3 loop spans 16 amino acids. Looked up from germline, CDR1 is SGHVS and CDR2 is FQNEAQ. J lost 10 bases, V lost 1 base, and 9 bases had no gene match. The CDR3 is CASSLVVAGGPEEQFF. For the CDR3, the DNA is TGTGCCAGCAGCTTAGTGGTAGCGGGAGGGCCAGAAGAGCAGTTCTTC.

The rearrangement joins TRBV4-1 to TRBJ2-3; maybe TRBD2 (6 bases). Germline values: CDR1 MGHRA, CDR2 YSYEKL. This CDR3 has 15 residues. The V and J ends lost 0 bases and 1 base respectively, with 8 bases between them. The chain's CDR3 is CASSQDGTRTDTQYF. The CDR3 DNA is TGCGCCAGCAGCCAAGACGGGACTCGCACAGATACGCAGTATTTT.

J is TRBJ2-1 and V is TRBV11-3; 7 bases are shared with TRBD2. V dropped 5 bases and J dropped 3; count of bases not matched to a gene: 7. Germline V gene lookup returns CDR1 SGHNT and CDR2 YENEEA. This CDR3 comprises 15 residues. For the CDR3, the DNA is TGTGCCAGCAGCACCCGGCGGGGGAGCTACAATGAGCAGTTCTTC. Residues: CASSTRRGSYNEQFF.

This rearrangement joins TRBV19 to TRBJ1-4; possible D gene TRBD1, 5 bases. CDR3 length equals 13 residues. CDR1 and CDR2 (germline): LNHDA, SQIVND (reference sequence). V lost 4 bases and J 8 bases, leaving 11 bases between the germline ends. CDR3 sequence: CASSRYGGEKLFF. In DNA form, the CDR3 reads TGTGCCAGTAGTAGGTACGGGGGAGAAAAACTGTTTTTT.

CDR3 in amino acids: CASSFLQGSNGYTF. Here the CDR3 DNA reads TGTGCCAGCAGCTTCCTACAGGGTAGCAATGGCTACACCTTC. The chain recombines TRBV5-4 with TRBJ1-2; TRBD1 might be the D (6 bases). Trimming shortened V by 2 bases and J by 6 bases, and 14 bases separated the two germline ends. Germline lookup yields CDR1 SGHNT and CDR2 YYREEE (reference sequence). The CDR3 loop spans 14 amino acids.